Sequencing of this T cell receptor (beta chain) was carried out in a study of blood T cell repertoires in COVID-19. Across the study: Italy, Spain and the United States were the sources of the convalescent and acute COVID-19 samples. PBMCs, B-cell-depleted T cells, or T cells provided the cDNA or gDNA that made up the material.

Original analysis: The assay estimated nucleated cells by amplifying reference gene primers. Here immunoSEQ multiplex PCR was the method, and the copy in TCRdb shows in-frame clones only, minus some. The D gene and trimming were derived from the DNA, and the V and J assignments and clone size from that table. The data contain just over 150,000 clones, approximately 82% of them singletons. In this sample, this clone turned up once. The CDR3 consists of 16 residues. The V segment lost 5 bases and the J segment 6 bases; nucleotides outside the gene matches: 9. The V gene's germline CDR1 is WNHNN and CDR2 SYGVQD (reference sequence).

The TCR comes from a woman of 80 years or more with acute or convalescent COVID-19. The specimen sequenced was peripheral blood. The chain joins TRBV10-1 to TRBJ2-2, with 10 bases that match TRBD2. CDR3 DNA sequence: TGCGCCAGCAGTAAGATGGGACTAGCGACGTCCGGGGAGCTGTTTTTT. As protein: CASSKMGLATSGELFF.